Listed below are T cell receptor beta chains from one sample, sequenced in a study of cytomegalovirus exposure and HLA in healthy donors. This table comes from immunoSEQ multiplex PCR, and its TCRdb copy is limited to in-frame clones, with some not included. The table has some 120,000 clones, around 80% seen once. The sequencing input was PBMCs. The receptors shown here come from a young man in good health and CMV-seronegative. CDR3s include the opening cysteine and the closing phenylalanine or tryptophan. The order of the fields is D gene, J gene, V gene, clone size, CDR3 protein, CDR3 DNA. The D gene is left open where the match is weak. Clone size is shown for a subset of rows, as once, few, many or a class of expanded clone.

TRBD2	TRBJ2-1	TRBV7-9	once	CASSLAGLAGGRGSEQFF	TGTGCCAGCAGCTTGGCGGGACTAGCGGGAGGGCGGGGTTCTGAGCAGTTCTTC
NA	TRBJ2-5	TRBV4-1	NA	CASSQDRGRGMDQYF	TGCGCCAGCAGCCAAGATCGGGGGCGGGGGATGGACCAGTACTTC
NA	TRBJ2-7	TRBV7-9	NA	CASSFTPGHQNAYEQYF	TGTGCCAGCAGCTTCACCCCGGGACACCAGAATGCCTACGAGCAGTACTTC
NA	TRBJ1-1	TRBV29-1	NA	CSVRMGTGAFEAFF	TGCAGCGTTCGGATGGGGACGGGAGCTTTCGAAGCTTTCTTT
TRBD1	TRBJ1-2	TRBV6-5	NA	CASSYSSAGGGYGYTF	TGTGCCAGCAGTTACTCCTCTGCAGGGGGCGGCTATGGCTACACCTTC
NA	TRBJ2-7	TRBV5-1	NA	CASSFDSPYEQYF	TGCGCCAGCAGCTTCGACAGCCCCTACGAGCAGTACTTC
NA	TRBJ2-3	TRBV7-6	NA	CASSSLGGTSTDTQYF	TGTGCCAGCAGCTCCCTAGGCGGGACTAGCACAGATACGCAGTATTTT
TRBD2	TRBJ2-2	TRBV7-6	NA	CASSLVRLAGTGELFF	TGTGCCAGCAGCTTAGTTCGACTAGCAGGGACCGGGGAGCTGTTTTTT
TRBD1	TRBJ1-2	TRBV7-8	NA	CASSHRDSLYGYTF	TGTGCCAGCAGCCACCGGGACAGTCTCTATGGCTACACCTTC
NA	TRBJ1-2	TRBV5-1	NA	CASSNLTNYGYTF	TGCGCCAGCAGCAACCTAACTAACTATGGCTACACCTTC
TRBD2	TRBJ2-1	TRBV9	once	CASSVTSGRNIGDEQFF	TGTGCCAGCAGCGTCACTAGCGGGAGGAACATAGGGGATGAGCAGTTCTTC
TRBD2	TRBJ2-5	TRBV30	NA	CAWSPGLAGVETQYF	TGTGCCTGGAGTCCGGGACTAGCGGGAGTGGAGACCCAGTACTTC
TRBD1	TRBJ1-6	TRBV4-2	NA	CASSQEQGANSPLHF	TGTGCCAGCAGCCAAGAACAGGGGGCTAATTCACCCCTCCACTTT
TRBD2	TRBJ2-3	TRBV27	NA	CASSPNEWQAGGRTDTQYF	TGTGCCAGCAGTCCTAATGAGTGGCAAGCGGGGGGACGCACAGATACGCAGTATTTT
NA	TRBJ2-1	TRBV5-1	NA	CASSLEGGSSYNEQFF	TGCGCCAGCAGCTTGGAAGGGGGAAGCTCCTACAATGAGCAGTTCTTC
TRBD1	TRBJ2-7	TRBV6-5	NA	CASRRTGGNYEQYF	TGTGCCAGCAGAAGGACAGGGGGCAACTACGAGCAGTACTTC
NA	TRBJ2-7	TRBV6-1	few	CASSQLVVAYEQYF	TGTGCCAGCAGTCAATTGGTAGTAGCCTACGAGCAGTACTTC
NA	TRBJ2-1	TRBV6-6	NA	CASRRGLSYNEQFF	TGTGCCTCCAGGAGGGGCCTCTCCTACAATGAGCAGTTCTTC
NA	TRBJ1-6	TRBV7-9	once	CASSLSPLALHF	TGTGCCAGCAGCTTATCTCCTTTAGCCCTCCACTTT
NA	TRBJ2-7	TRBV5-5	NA	CASSLELGSSYEQYF	TGTGCCAGCAGCTTGGAACTGGGGAGCTCCTACGAGCAGTACTTC
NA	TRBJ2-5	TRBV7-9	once	CASSAAAYQETQYF	TGTGCCAGCAGCGCTGCAGCGTACCAAGAGACCCAGTACTTC
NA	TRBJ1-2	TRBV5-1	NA	CASSPGSDYGYTF	TGCGCCAGCAGCCCAGGGTCGGACTATGGCTACACCTTC
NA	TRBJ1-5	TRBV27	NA	CASSSRGGNQPQHF	TGTGCCAGCAGTTCCCGGGGAGGCAATCAGCCCCAGCATTTT
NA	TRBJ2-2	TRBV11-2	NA	CASSRQRLPNTGELFF	TGTGCCAGCTCGCGGCAAAGACTCCCGAACACCGGGGAGCTGTTTTTT
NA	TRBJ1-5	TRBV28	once	CASSLTPGGASNQPQHF	TGTGCCAGCAGTTTAACTCCGGGTGGGGCTAGCAATCAGCCCCAGCATTTT
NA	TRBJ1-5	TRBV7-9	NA	CASSSQASNQPQHF	TGTGCCAGCAGCTCACAGGCGAGCAATCAGCCCCAGCATTTT
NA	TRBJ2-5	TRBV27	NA	CASSLWARGQETQYF	TGTGCCAGCAGTTTATGGGCTAGAGGGCAAGAGACCCAGTACTTC
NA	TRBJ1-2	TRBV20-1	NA	CSALEYGYTF	TGCAGTGCTTTAGAATATGGCTACACCTTC
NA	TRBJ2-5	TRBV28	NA	CASSLDTLPSQYF	TGTGCCAGCAGTTTAGATACCCTACCGTCCCAGTACTTC
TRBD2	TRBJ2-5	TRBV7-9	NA	CASSPGTSGEETQYF	TGTGCCAGCAGCCCAGGGACTAGCGGGGAAGAGACCCAGTACTTC
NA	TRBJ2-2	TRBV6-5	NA	CASSYLRAGVTGELFF	TGTGCCAGCAGTTACCTCCGGGCAGGGGTTACCGGGGAGCTGTTTTTT
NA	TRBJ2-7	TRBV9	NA	CASSAGLSQGEQYF	TGTGCCAGCAGCGCAGGCCTCAGCCAGGGCGAGCAGTACTTC
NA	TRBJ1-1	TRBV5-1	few	CASSSPGVIPEAFF	TGCGCCAGCAGCTCACCAGGGGTGATACCTGAAGCTTTCTTT
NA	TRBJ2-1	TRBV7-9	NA	CASSPRLVSYNEQFF	TGTGCCAGCAGCCCCCGACTGGTCTCCTACAATGAGCAGTTCTTC
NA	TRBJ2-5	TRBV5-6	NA	CASSLTVTGYQETQYF	TGTGCCAGCAGCTTGACCGTCACGGGGTACCAAGAGACCCAGTACTTC
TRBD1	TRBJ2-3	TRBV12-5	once	CASGPGQGYTDTQYF	TGTGCTAGTGGCCCGGGACAGGGATACACAGATACGCAGTATTTT
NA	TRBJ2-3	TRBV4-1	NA	CASSQGGLAGTDTQYF	TGCGCCAGCAGCCAAGGTGGGTTAGCGGGCACAGATACGCAGTATTTT
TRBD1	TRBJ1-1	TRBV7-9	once	CASSQKTGRLTEAFF	TGTGCCAGCAGCCAAAAGACAGGGAGGTTGACTGAAGCTTTCTTT